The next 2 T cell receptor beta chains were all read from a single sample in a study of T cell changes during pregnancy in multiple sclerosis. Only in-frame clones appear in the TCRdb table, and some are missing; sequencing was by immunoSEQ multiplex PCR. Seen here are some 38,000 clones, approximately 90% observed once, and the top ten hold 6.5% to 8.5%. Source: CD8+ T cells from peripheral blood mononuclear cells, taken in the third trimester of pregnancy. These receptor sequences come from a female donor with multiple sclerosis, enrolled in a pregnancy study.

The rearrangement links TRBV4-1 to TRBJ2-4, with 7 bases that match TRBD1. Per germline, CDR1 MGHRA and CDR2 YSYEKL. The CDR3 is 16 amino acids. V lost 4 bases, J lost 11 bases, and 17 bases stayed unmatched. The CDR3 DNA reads TGCGCCAGCAGCCGAGGATTACAGGGGATTAGGGTGTTTCAGTACTTC. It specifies CASSRGLQGIRVFQYF.

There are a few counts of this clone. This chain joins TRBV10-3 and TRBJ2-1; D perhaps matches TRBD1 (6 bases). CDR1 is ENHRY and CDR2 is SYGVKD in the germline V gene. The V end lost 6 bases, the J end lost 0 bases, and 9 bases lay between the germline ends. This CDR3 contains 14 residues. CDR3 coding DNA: TGTGCCATCAGAGACAGGAGCTCCTACAATGAGCAGTTCTTC. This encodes CAIRDRSSYNEQFF.